This TCR beta chain was recovered during a study of PD-L1 blockade in urothelial cancer. Study at large: Chemotherapy regimens numbering 0 to 3 had been given to patients. At 3 weeks after treatment start (second dose) and again at 6 weeks, blood was analyzed.

The sample's time point: peripheral blood 6 weeks after treatment start. The patients' disease, urothelial carcinoma, was locally advanced or metastatic. This clone was observed a single time. V dropped 0 bases and J dropped 6; count of bases not matched to a gene: 5. The length of the CDR3 is 15 residues. Germline loops: CDR1 SGHRS, CDR2 YFSETQ. Every PCR was spiked with synthetic TCR analog templates. Some clones are missing from TCRdb's copy, which holds only in-frame ones; the method was immunoSEQ multiplex PCR. The sample includes around 100,000 clones, approximately 90% seen only once; the top ten take approximately 3.8%.

The sample was PBMCs, taken around atezolizumab (anti-PD-L1) treatment. The chain uses TRBV5-1 and TRBJ2-2; TRBD2 matches at 7 bases. This clonotype was sampled from a man in his 60s with urothelial cancer. DNA for the CDR3: TGCGCCAGCAGCTTGGCCGGGGAGGGCGCCGGGGAGCTGTTTTTT. It translates to CASSLAGEGAGELFF.